This T cell receptor (beta chain) was retrieved from a study of T cell responses to AZD1222 COVID-19 vaccine. General study findings and limits: Two doses of AZD1222 preceded a rise in Spike-specific TCR breadth and depth. Clonal diversity was possibly underestimated, and white British individuals and females predominated among donors. Spike-spanning, vaccine-associated CD4 TCRs were dominant at 160-218 and 743-854. Targets within unmutated variant regions were reportedly found for nearly half of spike-specific TCRs.

Turning to this clone: Its antigen remains unknown.

The data were produced by immunoSEQ multiplex PCR, yet TCRdb's version contains in-frame clones alone and is incomplete. The profile covers around 140,000 clones, with 90% to 95% appearing a single time and 1.5% to 2% taken by the ten largest. Looked up from germline, CDR1 is SGHTA and CDR2 is FQGNSA. This CDR3 is 12 amino acids long. The V and J ends lost 4 bases and 4 bases respectively, with 4 bases between them. The V gene is TRBV7-2, the J gene TRBJ2-2; D gene ambiguous. This TCR was recovered from an adult in good health. This specimen was peripheral blood, taken on day 0 of AZD1222 vaccination. The CDR3 reads CASSSFTGELFF. For the CDR3, the DNA is TGTGCCAGCAGCTCGTTCACCGGGGAGCTGTTTTTT.